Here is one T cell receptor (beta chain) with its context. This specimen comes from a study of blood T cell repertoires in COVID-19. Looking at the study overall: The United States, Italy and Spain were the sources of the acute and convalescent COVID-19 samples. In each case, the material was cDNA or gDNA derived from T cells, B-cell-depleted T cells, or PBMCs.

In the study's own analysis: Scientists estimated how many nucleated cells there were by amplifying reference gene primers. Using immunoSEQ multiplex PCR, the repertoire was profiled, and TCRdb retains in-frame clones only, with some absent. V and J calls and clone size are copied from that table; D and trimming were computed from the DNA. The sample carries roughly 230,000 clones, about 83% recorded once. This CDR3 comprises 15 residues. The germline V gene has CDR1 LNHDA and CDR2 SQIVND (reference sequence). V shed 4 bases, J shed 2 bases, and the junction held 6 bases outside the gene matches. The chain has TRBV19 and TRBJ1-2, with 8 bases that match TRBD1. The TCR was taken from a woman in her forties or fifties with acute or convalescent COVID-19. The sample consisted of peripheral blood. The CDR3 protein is CASSTLDRENYGYTF. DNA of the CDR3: TGTGCCAGTAGTACACTGGACAGGGAGAACTATGGCTACACCTTC.